This TCR beta chain stems from a study of identical twins (dated by TCRdb to 2016 to 2017). The study in broad terms: TCR alpha and beta repertoires from monozygotic twins, unrelated adults of various ages and cord blood were deep-sequenced to test whether fetal clonotypes persist. To rule out contamination, the twin experiments were replicated at different times with different library preparation protocols.

The junction shows trimming of 4 bases on V and 7 bases on J, and the gene matches do not reach 12 bases of it. The cysteine opens and the phenylalanine closes a CDR3 of 15 amino acids. CDR3 DNA only is kept here, 45 bases in frame from base 1. CDR1 is given as KGHSY and CDR2 as FQNENV, both from the germline V gene. Every donor in the study was a healthy Caucasian. Three pairs of female monozygotic twins, all aged about 18 to 30 years, were included in the twin cohort. RNA for TCR libraries was isolated from peripheral blood mononuclear cells. Receptor amplification or capture employed 5' RACE. The sequencer was an Illumina HiSeq 2000. Template switching introduced a universal primer binding site; the final cDNA contained a unique molecular identifier, enabling accurate counting of TCR cDNA molecules. Specific primers in the conserved constant-segment region were used to synthesize first-strand cDNA for the TCR alpha and beta chains. To control for contamination, every cDNA library carried two barcodes: a SMART-Mk sample barcode plus Illumina barcodes. TruSeq adapter sequences, together with Illumina sample barcodes, were added in two successive PCR steps. The Illumina HiSeq platform was used with custom primers to sequence TCR alpha and beta cDNA libraries. The study's own analysis went as follows. Raw reads were processed with MiGEC to extract unique molecular identifiers, and MiXCR was used to determine CDR3 positions. For each individual, recombination models were inferred using an EM algorithm with the repgenHMM and IGoR tools. The tcR package in R was used for shared clonotype analysis, with sharing normalized by the product of cloneset sizes. To study raw recombination free of thymic and clonal selection effects, out-of-frame nonproductive sequences were analyzed. In TCRdb, the public reads were trimmed at Q25 with fastp and aligned with MiXCR, with productive beta chains retained. Rows matching on CDR3 protein sequence are summarized as one entry with the most common DNA and genes. None of the V and J calls come from the authors' own analysis; TCRdb made them. For this sample there are 570,000 or so distinct CDR3 sequences; approximately 9.6% appear just once. The ten biggest clones cover roughly 3% of the sample.

What the authors observed across the whole study: A weaker excess of twin sharing was found in beta out-of-frame sequences because the signal-to-noise ratio was lowered by fewer shared sequences. Invariant T cells such as MAIT and iNKT could partly confound zero-insertion analyses, although diverse VJ usage argued against such confounding for most clonotypes. Abundant cord blood beta clonotypes had fewer insertions, young adult naive repertoires showed a similar but weaker trend, and memory repertoires showed no such trend. In monozygotic twins, out-of-frame TCR alpha sharing was systematically underestimated by recombination models, although the models agreed with sharing between unrelated individuals. Because the same donors could not be followed over many years, conclusions were based on cross-sectional statistical analysis. Compared with coincidental sharing between unrelated individuals, an excess of low generation-probability sequences was observed among out-of-frame TCR alpha sequences shared between twins.

This clonotype was recorded many times. Its antigen target is currently unknown. Base qualities are not at hand, and no much larger clone is one base apart. This sample was also put to use in a study of yellow fever vaccine responses in identical twins. The second study also describes: The authors reported that the T cell response to vaccination in identical twins appeared partly convergent and partly personalized. In the study, vaccine-responding T cell clones were precisely tracked in identical twins.

The receptor was isolated from a woman younger than 30 in good health. The specimen sequenced was PBMCs. This receptor chain uses TRBV16 and TRBJ2-7; TRBD1 agrees with 8 junctional bases. DNA sequence: TGTGCCAGCAGCCTACCCGGCCAGGGGGCCGTTGAGCAGTACTTC. This yields the protein CASSLPGQGAVEQYF.